The 6 T cell receptor beta chains below all came from one sample that was sequenced in a study of shared clonotypes between healthy human individuals (dated by TCRdb to about 2020). CD8 naive samples were obtained by positive selection for CCR7 among CD45RO-negative cells, yielding a CD45RA+CCR7+ population from which TemRA cells were excluded. Receptor amplification or capture employed the immunoSEQ multiplex PCR assay. TCRdb provides this immuneACCESS table in a form limited to in-frame rearrangements. Some clones are lacking; in checked studies, under half of them reflect an unresolved V gene, and why the rest are absent is not known. The sample table records about 2.1 million clones; approximately 92% of these occur just once. The leading ten clones occupy around 1.8% of the sample. The source material was naive CD8+ T cells from PBMCs. The sample's cell subset or site label, in plain terms: CD45RA+CCR7+. These receptors were taken from a young man in good health. Some clones in this sample may be carry-over from other donors' samples.

The chain recombines TRBV9 with TRBJ1-1; no clear D. This CDR3 contains 14 residues. With 0 bases removed from V and 0 bases from J, the gap between germline ends came to 6 bases. Looked up from germline, CDR1 is SGDLS and CDR2 is YYNGEE. The CDR3 is CASSVDELNTEAFF. DNA for the CDR3: TGTGCCAGCAGCGTAGATGAGCTGAACACTGAAGCTTTCTTT.

The genes are TRBV19 and TRBJ2-5; 7 bases align to TRBD1. Germline V gene sequence: CDR1 LNHDA, CDR2 SQIVND (reference sequence). Trimming cost V 1 base and J 7 bases; bases outside gene matches: 6. CDR3 length: 14 amino acids. DNA of the CDR3: TGTGCCAGTAGTATAGGGACAGGCCTCGGGACCCAGTACTTC. This encodes CASSIGTGLGTQYF. Together with reference TRBV19 and TRBJ2-5, the CDR3 gives the full variable domain: DGGITQSPKYLFRKEGQNVTLSCEQNLNHDAMYWYRQDPGQGLRLIYYSQIVNDFQKGDIAEGYSVSREKKESFPLTVTSAQKNPTAFYLCASSIGTGLGTQYFGPGTRLLVL.

The V and J genes are TRBV6-6 and TRBJ2-1; D uncertain. Germline loops: CDR1 MNHNY, CDR2 SVGAGI (reference sequence). The V and J ends lost 10 bases and 1 base respectively, with 11 bases between them. The CDR3 is 13 residues long. The CDR3 coding sequence is TGTGCCACCCAGGAGCCGTCCTACAATGAGCAGTTCTTC. Translating gives CATQEPSYNEQFF.

This clone was found once. The sample contains more than one DNA sequence encoding this CDR3. This chain links TRBV19 with TRBJ2-7; D is unclear. The V end lost 1 base, the J end lost 2 bases, and 9 bases lay between the germline ends. The CDR3 consists of 14 residues. Germline loops: CDR1 LNHDA, CDR2 SQIVND (reference sequence). As DNA, the CDR3 is TGTGCCAGTAGTATAGGCGGCAGAACCTACGAGCAGTACTTC. Its translation is CASSIGGRTYEQYF. Drawing the rest from reference TRBV19 and TRBJ2-7, the complete variable domain is DGGITQSPKYLFRKEGQNVTLSCEQNLNHDAMYWYRQDPGQGLRLIYYSQIVNDFQKGDIAEGYSVSREKKESFPLTVTSAQKNPTAFYLCASSIGGRTYEQYFGPGTRLTVT.

CDR3 sequence (DNA): TGCGCCAGCAGTCCCGGGACTAGCGGGAGGGCTGTTGAGACCCAGTACTTC. Residues: CASSPGTSGRAVETQYF. The genes are TRBV10-2 and TRBJ2-5, with TRBD2 identical over 16 bases. Per germline, CDR1 WSHSY and CDR2 SAAADI. The CDR3 runs 17 residues. The J segment lost 5 bases and the V segment lost 5 bases, leaving 8 bases of the junction unmatched.

This chain connects TRBV5-5 to TRBJ2-7, with D possibly matching TRBD1 (6 bases). The V end lost 5 bases, the J end lost 1 base, and 16 bases lay between the germline ends. The CDR3 contains 15 residues. CDR1 SGHKS and CDR2 YYEKEE come from the germline V gene (reference sequence). The CDR3 bases are TGTGCCAGCAGATTCCGGGACACTTTATCCTACGAGCAGTACTTC. It specifies CASRFRDTLSYEQYF.